These 14 T cell receptor beta chains were sequenced from one sample in a study of T cell changes during pregnancy in multiple sclerosis. Some clones are missing from TCRdb's copy, which holds only in-frame ones; the method was immunoSEQ multiplex PCR. The table records some 60,000 clones, about 83% of them present only once. The sequencing input was peripheral blood from another person, used as feeder cells. The source is a human donor whose cells served as feeder cells for cultures in a pregnancy study.

This clone has a handful of counts. The genes are TRBV7-9 and TRBJ1-6, with 7 bases aligning to TRBD1. Germline lookup yields CDR1 SEHNR and CDR2 FQNEAQ (reference sequence). Trimming took 8 bases from V and 8 from J; bases not matched to a gene: 3. This CDR3 comprises 12 residues. This chain's CDR3 is CASGTGDSPLHF. The CDR3 coding sequence is TGTGCCAGCGGCACAGGGGATTCACCCCTCCACTTT.

V is TRBV29-1 and J is TRBJ2-7, with TRBD1 as a possible D gene (5 bases). In germline, CDR1 is SQVTM, CDR2 ANQGSEA. V dropped 4 bases and J dropped 2 bases, with 18 bases sitting between them. CDR3 length equals 15 residues. CDR3 DNA: TGCAGCGTTGGGGGCCTAGAGAGTTCGGCCTACGAGCAGTACTTC. This gives the protein CSVGGLESSAYEQYF.

The V call is TRBV4-3, the J call TRBJ2-7; possibly TRBD2 for D (6 bases). CDR3 size: 13 residues. The germline V and J ends were trimmed by 1 base and 5 bases, with 9 bases remaining between them. Germline V gene sequence: CDR1 LGHNA, CDR2 YSLEER. The DNA for the CDR3 is TGCGCCAGCAGCCAAGGACTAGTCCACGAGCAGTACTTC. Encoded protein: CASSQGLVHEQYF.

This chain connects TRBV6-6 to TRBJ2-1; the match to TRBD2 covers 9 bases. The V segment lost 2 bases and the J segment 5 bases; nucleotides outside the gene matches: 4. Germline V gene lookup returns CDR1 MNHNY and CDR2 SVGAGI (reference sequence). CDR3 length equals 15 residues. CDR3 loop: CASSYRASGNNEQFF. DNA of the CDR3: TGTGCCAGCAGTTACCGGGCTAGCGGGAACAATGAGCAGTTCTTC.

The V gene is TRBV19, the J gene TRBJ2-6; D ambiguous. This CDR3 comprises 14 residues. Trimming took off 6 bases at V and 1 base at J, with 7 bases between the two ends. CDR1 and CDR2 (germline): LNHDA, SQIVND (reference sequence). The CDR3 DNA sequence: TGTGCCAGTAGCATCGGGTCTGGGGCCAACGTCCTGACTTTC. Residues: CASSIGSGANVLTF.

This chain connects TRBV27 to TRBJ2-1; 16 positions agree with TRBD2. This CDR3 region has 14 residues. Germline values: CDR1 MNHEY, CDR2 SMNVEV (reference sequence). The J segment lost 9 bases and the V segment lost 10 bases, leaving 6 bases of the junction unmatched. For the CDR3, the DNA is TGTGCCACCAAGGGACTAGCGGGAGGGAGTGAGCAGTTCTTC. Translating gives CATKGLAGGSEQFF.

V usage is TRBV7-3 and J usage is TRBJ2-3; no firm D call. From germline, CDR1 is SGHTA and CDR2 FQGTGA. This CDR3 has 14 residues. Trimming stripped 2 bases from V and 4 bases from J, with 10 bases between. The CDR3 is CASSLGSVADTQYF. The CDR3 coding sequence is TGTGCCAGCAGCTTAGGGTCTGTCGCAGATACGCAGTATTTT.

The DNA of the CDR3 is TGCGCCAGCAGCTTCGATCCGGGACAGGGCAACACTGAAGCTTTCTTT. This sequence encodes CASSFDPGQGNTEAFF. J is TRBJ1-1 and V is TRBV5-1, with 9 bases fitting TRBD1. V shed 2 bases, J shed 2 bases, and the junction held 7 bases outside the gene matches. The CDR3 consists of 16 residues. CDR1 SGHRS and CDR2 YFSETQ come from the germline V gene. Full variable domain (rest looked up from reference TRBV5-1 and TRBJ1-1): KAGVTQTPRYLIKTRGQQVTLSCSPISGHRSVSWYQQTPGQGLQFLFEYFSETQRNKGNFPGRFSGRQFSNSRSEMNVSTLELGDSALYLCASSFDPGQGNTEAFFGQGTRLTVV.

V and J are TRBV28 and TRBJ1-2; D ambiguous. V was trimmed by 3 bases and J by 4 bases, leaving 6 bases between them. This CDR3 spans 12 amino acids. Germline V gives CDR1 MDHEN, CDR2 SYDVKM. This CDR3 is CASSFRGYGYTF. In DNA, the CDR3 is TGTGCCAGCAGTTTTCGAGGCTATGGCTACACCTTC.

V and J are TRBV5-6 and TRBJ1-4; D is ambiguous. CDR3 length equals 16 residues. V gave up 4 bases and J gave up 1 base, with 14 bases separating them. Per the germline V gene, CDR1 is SGHDT and CDR2 is YYEEEE. CDR3: CASSLGKGRTNEKLFF. Here the CDR3 DNA reads TGTGCCAGCAGCCTAGGGAAGGGCAGAACTAATGAAAAACTGTTTTTT.

V and J are TRBV14 and TRBJ1-4, with a possible D match to TRBD1 (5 bases). The CDR3 runs to 16 residues. Germline V CDR1 and CDR2: SGHDN, FVKESK. V dropped 4 bases and J dropped 4 bases, with 16 bases sitting between them. CDR3 loop: CASSRFRRGDNEKLFF. The CDR3 DNA sequence: TGTGCCAGCAGCCGGTTCAGGAGGGGAGATAATGAAAAACTGTTTTTT.

The chain has TRBV14 and TRBJ2-7; tentatively, D is TRBD2 (5 bases). V was shortened by 0 bases and J by 4 bases, with 16 bases between the two germline ends. Germline CDR1 reads SGHDN; CDR2 reads FVKESK. The CDR3 consists of 16 residues. This CDR3 is CASSQELGRNMYEQYF. CDR3 DNA sequence: TGTGCCAGCAGCCAAGAACTAGGGAGAAACATGTACGAGCAGTACTTC.

The rearrangement joins TRBV6-5 to TRBJ2-1; tentative D call: TRBD2 (5 bases). Trimming shortened V by 6 bases and J by 12 bases, and 24 bases separated the two germline ends. Germline values: CDR1 MNHEY, CDR2 SVGAGI. This CDR3 is 15 amino acids long. The CDR3: CASRRSPDSSVGQFF. The CDR3 bases are TGTGCCAGCAGGAGGAGCCCGGACTCCAGCGTTGGGCAGTTCTTC.

V and J are TRBV7-9 and TRBJ1-2; 7 bases agree with TRBD1. The germline V gene encodes CDR1 SEHNR and CDR2 FQNEAQ (reference sequence). The CDR3 contains 13 residues. Germline trimming cut 5 bases from V and 8 bases from J; bases unmatched to any gene: 8. The CDR3 region is CASSQGQLNGYTF. The CDR3 bases are TGTGCCAGCAGCCAGGGACAGCTCAACGGCTACACCTTC.